The clone carrying this T cell receptor (beta chain) was seen many times. The sample originates from a study of shared clonotypes between healthy human individuals. V lost 3 bases to trimming and J lost 5 bases, with 11 bases between them. Germline CDR1 reads MDHEN; CDR2 reads SYDVKM. The CDR3 is made up of 13 amino acids. Genomic DNA of each subset was evenly split across several immunoSEQ plates. Clones were sequenced by immunoSEQ multiplex PCR, and TCRdb holds only the in-frame ones, with some missing. The profile shows 550,000 to 850,000 clones, 55% to 80% of them singletons. The rearrangement joins TRBV28 to TRBJ2-7; D is unclear. Sequences were obtained from memory CD4+ T cells sorted from blood. Subset: CD45RA-negative fraction. The sequence was collected from a woman in her twenties or thirties in good health. This chain's CDR3 is CASSFGHRDEQYF. In DNA, the CDR3 is TGTGCCAGCAGTTTTGGGCACCGCGACGAGCAGTACTTC.